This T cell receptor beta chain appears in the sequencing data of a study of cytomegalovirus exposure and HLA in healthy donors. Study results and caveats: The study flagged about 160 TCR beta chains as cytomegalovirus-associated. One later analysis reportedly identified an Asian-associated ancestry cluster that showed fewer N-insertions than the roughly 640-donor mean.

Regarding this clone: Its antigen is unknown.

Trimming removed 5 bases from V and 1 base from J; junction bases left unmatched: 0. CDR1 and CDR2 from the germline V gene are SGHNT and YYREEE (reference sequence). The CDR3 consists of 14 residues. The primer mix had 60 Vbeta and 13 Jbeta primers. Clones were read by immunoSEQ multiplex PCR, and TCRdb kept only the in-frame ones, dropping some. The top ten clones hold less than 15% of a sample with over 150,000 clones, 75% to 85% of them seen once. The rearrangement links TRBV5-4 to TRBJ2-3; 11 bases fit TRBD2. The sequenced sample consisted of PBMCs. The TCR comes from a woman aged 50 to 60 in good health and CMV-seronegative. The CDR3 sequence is CASSSGRGTDTQYF. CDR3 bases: TGTGCCAGCAGTAGCGGGAGGGGCACAGATACGCAGTATTTT.